The 25 T cell receptor beta chains below were found in one sample sequenced in a study of low-dose radiotherapy and immunotherapy resistance in tumors. The time point here: after trial treatment. The treatment: LDRT plus nivolumab, ipilimumab, low-dose cyclophosphamide and aspirin (RACIN trial). TRAV- and TRBV-specific primers were used for first-strand cDNA, which covered alpha and beta chains. Amplification, which lasted 20 PCR cycles, used a constant-region primer and V-primer adapter to amplify TCRs. From the reads, TCRdb called clonotypes with MiXCR, one entry per CDR3 protein. The data show fewer than 110,000 distinct CDR3 sequences, less than 25% seen once. Sample: PBMCs, taken after low-dose radiotherapy plus immunotherapy. The receptors stem from a male donor with prostate cancer.

The table lists this clonotype with many counts. The rearrangement joins TRBV28 to TRBJ2-3; 13 positions match TRBD2. J was trimmed by 7 bases and V by 6 bases; bases with no gene match: 7. From germline, CDR1 is MDHEN and CDR2 SYDVKM. The CDR3 is 15 residues long. CDR3 sequence (DNA): TGTGCCAGCAGACCGGGACTAGCGGGACTGAATACGCAGTATTTT. Its translation is CASRPGLAGLNTQYF.

This clonotype was detected many times. The genes are TRBV12-3 or TRBV12-4 and TRBJ1-2; TRBD1 might be the D (6 bases). Trimming removed 6 bases at V and 4 bases at J, with 12 bases between. This CDR3 contains 13 residues. CDR3 amino acids: CASSPGQRYGYTF. CDR3 DNA: TGTGCCAGCAGCCCTGGACAGCGCTATGGCTACACCTTC.

The table lists this clonotype with many counts. V is TRBV19 and J is TRBJ1-2, with 10 bases aligning to TRBD1. V lost 5 bases and J lost 7; bases outside the gene matches: 13. Germline V lookup: CDR1 LNHDA, CDR2 SQIVND (reference sequence). The CDR3 spans 16 residues. CDR3 DNA sequence: TGTGCCAGTAGTCTAGGGATCCCCGGGACAGGGGTTGGCTACACCTTC. This sequence encodes CASSLGIPGTGVGYTF.

This clonotype was observed at least ten times. The V gene is TRBV5-4, the J gene TRBJ2-7; no definite D call. This CDR3 comprises 12 residues. Germline CDR1 and CDR2: SGHNT and YYREEE (reference sequence). Trimming took 1 base from V and 6 from J, leaving 8 bases between them. CDR3 nucleotides: TGTGCCAGCAGCTTGACTATGGGCGAGCAGTACTTC. Its protein product is CASSLTMGEQYF.

To note about this clonotype: A much larger clone sits a single nucleotide away, making a read error possible. The gene calls are TRBV19 and TRBJ2-7, with no clear D. The CDR3 loop spans 13 amino acids. In germline, CDR1 is LNHDA, CDR2 SQIVND (reference sequence). The CDR3 region is CTSSPFSSYEQYF. The CDR3 nucleotides are TGTACCAGTAGTCCGTTCAGTTCCTACGAGCAGTACTTC.

Ten or more counts support this clonotype. V gene TRBV20-1 combines with J gene TRBJ2-7, with 7 bases matching TRBD1. Per germline, CDR1 DFQATT and CDR2 SNEGSKA (reference sequence). With V trimmed by 5 bases and J by 4 bases, 8 bases remained unmatched. This CDR3 is 13 amino acids long. CDR3 sequence (DNA): TGCAGTGCTTTTGACAGGGCAGCATACGAGCAGTACTTC. Protein sequence: CSAFDRAAYEQYF.

V gene TRBV7-2 combines with J gene TRBJ2-2; D remains ambiguous. This CDR3 has 15 amino acids. CDR1 and CDR2 (germline): SGHTA, FQGNSA. V lost 4 bases to trimming and J lost 2 bases, with 11 bases between them. The CDR3 sequence is CASSSPRPNTGELFF. In DNA, the CDR3 is TGTGCCAGCAGCTCGCCCAGACCTAACACCGGGGAGCTGTTTTTT.

Details on this clonotype: This probably arose from a read error, given a far larger clone one base away. The chain combines TRBV6-1 with TRBJ2-5, with 7 bases fitting TRBD1. V shed 3 bases, J shed 2 bases, and the junction held 6 bases outside the gene matches. This CDR3 region has 15 residues. Per the germline V gene, CDR1 is MNHNS and CDR2 is SASEGT. CDR3 in amino acids: CASSERGLPQETQYF. Written as DNA, the CDR3 is TGTGCCAGCAGTGAGAGGGGGCTCCCTCAAGAGACCCAGTACTTC.

This clonotype was detected ten times or more. The gene calls are TRBV27 and TRBJ2-3; unclear D gene. V lost 2 bases and J lost 2, with 5 bases in between. The germline V gene encodes CDR1 MNHEY and CDR2 SMNVEV (reference sequence). The CDR3 has 13 amino acids. CDR3 sequence: CASSLQATDTQYF. The DNA of the CDR3 is TGTGCCAGCAGTTTACAGGCCACAGATACGCAGTATTTT.

On this clonotype: A read error is the likely source, as a far larger clone sits one nucleotide away. CDR3 coding DNA: TGTGCCAGCAGTAGGGTCGGCGGACCGGCCTACGAGCAGTTCTTC. Amino acid sequence: CASSRVGGPAYEQFF. This chain connects TRBV6-8 to TRBJ2-1, with no clear D. The V end was cut by 5 bases, the J end by 10 bases, with 21 bases between. The CDR3 length is 15 residues. Germline loops: CDR1 MNHGY, CDR2 SAAAGT.

This clonotype was seen only a few times. The chain links TRBV29-1 to TRBJ2-5; weak D call: TRBD2 (5 bases). This CDR3 is built from 12 residues. Germline V lookup: CDR1 SQVTM, CDR2 ANQGSEA. Trimming took off 3 bases at V and 3 bases at J, with 8 bases between the two ends. Here the CDR3 DNA reads TGCAGCGTTGACACCGGGGAAGAGACCCAGTACTTC. It translates to CSVDTGEETQYF.

This clonotype was detected ten times or more. The chain joins TRBV23-1 to TRBJ1-4; D uncertain. TRBV23-1 is an ORF for which the function is uncertain. The ends were cut back, 2 bases at V and 8 bases at J, with 15 bases in the middle. The CDR3 runs to 15 residues. In DNA form, the CDR3 reads TGCGCCAGCAGTCAAGAGACGGTTCCCGGCGAAAAACTGTTTTTT. This encodes CASSQETVPGEKLFF.

This clonotype was seen a single time. As DNA, the CDR3 is TGTGCCAGCAGGAGGGACAGGGGGTACACCGGGGAGCTGTTTTTT. Translation: CASRRDRGYTGELFF. The chain has TRBV2 and TRBJ2-2, with TRBD1 matching over 11 bases. The CDR3 covers 15 residues. Germline CDR1 SNHLY, CDR2 FYNNEI. Germline trimming cut 6 bases from V and 3 bases from J; bases unmatched to any gene: 3.

Many counts were recorded for this clonotype. The rearrangement joins TRBV5-6 to TRBJ2-7, with a weak D call TRBD2 (5 bases). CDR3 length: 11 amino acids. Deletions cut 6 bases from V and 7 bases from J, with 11 bases between. CDR1 is SGHDT, CDR2 YYEEEE, per germline. Here the CDR3 DNA reads TGTGCCAGCACCTACAGCGGTGAGCAGTACTTC. This sequence encodes CASTYSGEQYF.

This clonotype was seen only a few times. The chain combines TRBV29-1 with TRBJ1-1, with D perhaps matching TRBD1 (6 bases). Germline V gives CDR1 SQVTM, CDR2 ANQGSEA. This CDR3 is 11 amino acids long. V gave up 2 bases and J gave up 9 bases, with 10 bases separating them. CDR3 in amino acids: CSVEKGEKAFF. CDR3 bases: TGCAGCGTTGAAAAGGGGGAGAAAGCTTTCTTT. The entire variable domain, with the rest obtained from reference TRBV29-1 and TRBJ1-1, is as follows: SAVISQKPSRDICQRGTSLTIQCQVDSQVTMMFWYRQQPGQSLTLIATANQGSEATYESGFVIDKFPISRPNLTFSTLTVSNMSPEDSSIYLCSVEKGEKAFFGQGTRLTVV.

There are many counts of this clonotype. The chain links TRBV5-1 to TRBJ2-4; D possibly corresponds to TRBD1 (5 bases). The germline CDR1 and CDR2 sequences are SGHRS and YFSETQ. Trimming stripped 0 bases from V and 0 bases from J, with 16 bases between. The CDR3 is 18 residues long. CDR3 bases: TGCGCCAGCAGCTTGGGGGCGACGGACACCTTAGCCAAAAACATTCAGTACTTC. Its protein product is CASSLGATDTLAKNIQYF.

This clonotype was seen repeatedly, ten times or more. The genes are TRBV12-3 or TRBV12-4 and TRBJ2-5, with D possibly TRBD1 on 5 matching bases. The germline V and J ends were trimmed by 5 bases and 4 bases, with 14 bases remaining between them. The CDR3 extends over 14 amino acids. The CDR3, as DNA: TGTGCCAGCAGTCCAACCCAGGGCGCAGAGACCCAGTACTTC. Amino acids: CASSPTQGAETQYF.

Details on this clonotype: One base away lies a much larger clone, so this may be a sequencing read error. This chain links TRBV7-3 with TRBJ1-1; no clear D gene. Per germline, CDR1 SGHTA and CDR2 FQGTGA. The CDR3 spans 13 residues. V was cut by 5 bases and J by 3 bases, with 10 bases left in between. The CDR3 here is CASSPNVDTEAFF. As DNA, the CDR3 is TGTGCCAGCAGCCCGAACGTGGACACTGAAGCTTTCTTT.

CDR3 loop: CASSLGVNQETQYF. The CDR3 DNA follows: TGCGCCAGCAGCTTGGGCGTCAACCAAGAGACCCAGTACTTC. J is TRBJ2-5 and V is TRBV5-1; no clear D. Germline V gene data show CDR1 as SGHRS and CDR2 as YFSETQ. The CDR3 is made up of 14 amino acids. V shed 0 bases and J shed 0 bases, with 6 bases lying between them.

The count of this clonotype is one. The chain recombines TRBV28 with TRBJ2-7; TRBD1 matches 9 bases. Trimming at V came to 4 bases and at J to 0 bases, leaving 4 bases not matched to a gene. There are 15 residues in the CDR3. The germline gives CDR1 MDHEN, CDR2 SYDVKM. The DNA for the CDR3 is TGTGCCAGCAGTTCATGGGGACAGGGCTCCTACGAGCAGTACTTC. Its translation: CASSSWGQGSYEQYF.

This clonotype has at least ten counts. The J gene is TRBJ2-1, the V gene TRBV20-1; TRBD2 might be the D (6 bases). The CDR3 has 17 residues. V dropped 3 bases and J dropped 2 bases, with 20 bases sitting between them. Germline lookup yields CDR1 DFQATT and CDR2 SNEGSKA (reference sequence). As DNA, the CDR3 is TGCAGTGCTAGTCGCAGCACCCGGGACTGGACCTACAATGAGCAGTTCTTC. Protein product: CSASRSTRDWTYNEQFF.

The chain recombines TRBV5-1 with TRBJ1-5; D is uncertain. V was pared by 4 bases and J by 8 bases, with 7 bases between. Looked up from germline, CDR1 is SGHRS and CDR2 is YFSETQ. The CDR3 length is 11 residues. CDR3 protein: CASSLRKPQHF. The CDR3 bases are TGCGCCAGCAGCCTAAGAAAGCCCCAGCATTTT.

This clonotype was counted at least ten times. The V and J genes are TRBV6-5 and TRBJ2-3, with D possibly TRBD2 on 6 matching bases. From germline, CDR1 is MNHEY and CDR2 SVGAGI. The CDR3 length is 16 residues. Deletions cut 2 bases from V and 0 bases from J, with 12 bases between. CDR3 sequence reads: CASSYQRERSTDTQYF. CDR3 in DNA: TGTGCCAGCAGTTACCAACGGGAGCGTAGCACAGATACGCAGTATTTT.

The V call is TRBV7-2, the J call TRBJ1-2; TRBD1 matches at 12 bases. This CDR3 is 14 amino acids long. Unmatched junction bases numbered 6, after V lost 5 bases and J lost 8 bases. Germline V lookup: CDR1 SGHTA, CDR2 FQGNSA. In DNA, the CDR3 is TGTGCCAGCAGCCCCGGGACAGGGGGCCTGGGCTACACCTTC. Amino acid sequence: CASSPGTGGLGYTF.

With respect to this clonotype: It is likely a read error: a sequence one base away is far more abundant. The rearrangement uses TRBV20-1 and TRBJ2-7, with 8 bases lining up with TRBD2. Unmatched junction bases numbered 13, after V lost 5 bases and J lost 7 bases. The germline CDR1 and CDR2 sequences are DFQATT and SNEGSKA (reference sequence). This CDR3 is built from 14 residues. In DNA, the CDR3 is TGCAGTGCTGTGGCGGGGGGTTCCTACAATGAGCAGTACTTC. Its protein is CSAVAGGSYNEQYF.